This TCR beta chain was identified during a study of T-cell memory formation after mild COVID-19. Study-level results: Some responding clones appeared in pre-infection memory, suggesting cross-reactive memory joined. Whether day 37 second-wave clones are SARS-CoV-2-specific was not confirmed.

Constant-segment primers were used for 5'RACE, and the resulting TCR alpha and TCR beta cDNA libraries carried sample barcodes and UMIs. Each CDR3 protein gets one entry after TCRdb re-called the 5' RACE reads with MiXCR. The table records approximately 210,000 distinct CDR3 sequences, 27% of them present only once. A remark on this clonotype: The antigen remains unidentified.

The specimen sequenced was PBMCs or a T cell subset sorted from them (not recorded which). The clonotype was recovered from an adult woman who had mild COVID-19 (a few samples of this study predate the infection). Cell type and time point are not known.

CDR3 protein: CASSQAGDGANVLTF. The CDR3 coding sequence is TGTGCCAGCAGCCAAGCAGGGGACGGGGCCAACGTCCTGACTTTC. The rearrangement links TRBV3-1 to TRBJ2-6; maybe TRBD1 (6 bases). Germline V gene lookup returns CDR1 LGHDT and CDR2 YNNKEL (reference sequence). Trimming took 1 base from V and 4 from J, leaving 8 bases between them. The CDR3 runs to 15 residues.